What follows is one T cell receptor (beta chain) and its context. With 6 bases clipped from V and 1 base from J, the junction kept 11 bases outside the gene matches. The germline V gene encodes CDR1 SEHNR and CDR2 FQNEAQ (reference sequence). This CDR3 contains 16 residues. RNA transcripts gave rise to amplified TCR beta CDR3 regions. The primer set for the first-round RT-PCR of the TCR CDR3 was HTBI. TCRdb re-called the multiplex PCR reads through MiXCR, storing one row per CDR3 protein. The sample contains some 370,000 distinct CDR3 sequences, about 14% of which appear only once. The sample is drawn from a study of T cells in Graves' hyperthyroidism and ophthalmopathy.

This TCR was recovered from a man in his fifties or sixties with Graves' ophthalmopathy. Sequencing input: blood. The J gene is TRBJ1-1, the V gene TRBV7-9, with 7 bases identical to TRBD1. Written as DNA, the CDR3 is TGTGCCAGCAGGTTGGACAGGAGAAAGGGGAACACTGAAGCTTTCTTT. Protein sequence: CASRLDRRKGNTEAFF.